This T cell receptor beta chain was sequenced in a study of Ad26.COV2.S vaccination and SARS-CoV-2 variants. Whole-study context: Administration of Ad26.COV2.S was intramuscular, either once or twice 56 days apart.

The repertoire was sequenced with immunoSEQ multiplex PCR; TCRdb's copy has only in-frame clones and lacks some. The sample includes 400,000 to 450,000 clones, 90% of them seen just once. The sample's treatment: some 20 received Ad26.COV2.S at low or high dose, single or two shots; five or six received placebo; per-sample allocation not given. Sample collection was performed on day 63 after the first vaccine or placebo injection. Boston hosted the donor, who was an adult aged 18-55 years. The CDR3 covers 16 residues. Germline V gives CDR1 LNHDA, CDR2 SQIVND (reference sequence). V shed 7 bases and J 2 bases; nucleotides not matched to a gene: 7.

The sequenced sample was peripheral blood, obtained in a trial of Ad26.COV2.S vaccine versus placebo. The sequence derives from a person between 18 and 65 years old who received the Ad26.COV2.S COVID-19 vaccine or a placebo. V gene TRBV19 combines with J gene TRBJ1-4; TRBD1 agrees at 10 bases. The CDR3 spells CASTADRGNTNEKLFF. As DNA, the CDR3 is TGTGCCAGTACCGCGGACAGGGGGAATACTAATGAAAAACTGTTTTTT.